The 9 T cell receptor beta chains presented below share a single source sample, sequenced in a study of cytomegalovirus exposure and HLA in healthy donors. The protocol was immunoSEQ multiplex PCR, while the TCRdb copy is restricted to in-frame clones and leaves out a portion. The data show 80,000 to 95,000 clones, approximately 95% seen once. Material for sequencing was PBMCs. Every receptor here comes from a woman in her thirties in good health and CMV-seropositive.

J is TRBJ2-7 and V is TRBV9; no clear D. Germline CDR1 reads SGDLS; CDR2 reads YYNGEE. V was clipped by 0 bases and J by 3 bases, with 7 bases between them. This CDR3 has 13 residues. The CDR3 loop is CASSVAPLYEQYF. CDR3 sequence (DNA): TGTGCCAGCAGCGTAGCTCCCCTCTACGAGCAGTACTTC.

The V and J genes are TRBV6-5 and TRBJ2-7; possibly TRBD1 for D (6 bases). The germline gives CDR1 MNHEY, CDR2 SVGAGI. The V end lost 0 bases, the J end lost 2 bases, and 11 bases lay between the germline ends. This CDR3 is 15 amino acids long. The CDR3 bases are TGTGCCAGCAGTTACTCTGTGACAGGTCCCTACGAGCAGTACTTC. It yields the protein CASSYSVTGPYEQYF.

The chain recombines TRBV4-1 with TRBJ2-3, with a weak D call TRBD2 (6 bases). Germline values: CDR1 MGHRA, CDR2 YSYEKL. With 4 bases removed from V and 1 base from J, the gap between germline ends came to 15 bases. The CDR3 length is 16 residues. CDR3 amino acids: CASSLVPGLRTDTQYF. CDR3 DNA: TGCGCCAGCAGCCTCGTTCCGGGACTCCGCACAGATACGCAGTATTTT.

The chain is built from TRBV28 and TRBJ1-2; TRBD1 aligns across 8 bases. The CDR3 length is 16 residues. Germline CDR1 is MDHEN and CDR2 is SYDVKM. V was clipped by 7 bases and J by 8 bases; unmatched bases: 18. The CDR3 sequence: CASTSSRTGPAGGYTF. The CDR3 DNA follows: TGTGCCAGCACCTCATCCCGGACAGGGCCCGCGGGGGGCTACACCTTC.

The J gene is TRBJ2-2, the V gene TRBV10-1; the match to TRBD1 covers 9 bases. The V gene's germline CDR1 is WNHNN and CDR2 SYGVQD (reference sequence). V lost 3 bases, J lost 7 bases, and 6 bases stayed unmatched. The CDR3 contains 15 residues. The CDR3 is CASSDRDRVIGELFF. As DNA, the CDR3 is TGCGCCAGCAGTGATCGGGACAGGGTGATCGGGGAGCTGTTTTTT.

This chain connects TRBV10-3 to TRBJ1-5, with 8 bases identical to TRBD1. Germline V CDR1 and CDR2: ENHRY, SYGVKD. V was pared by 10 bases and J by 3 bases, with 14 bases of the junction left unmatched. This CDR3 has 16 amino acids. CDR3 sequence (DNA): TGTGCCAGGACAGGGATCCGGGGACTTAACAATCAGCCCCAGCATTTT. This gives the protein CARTGIRGLNNQPQHF.

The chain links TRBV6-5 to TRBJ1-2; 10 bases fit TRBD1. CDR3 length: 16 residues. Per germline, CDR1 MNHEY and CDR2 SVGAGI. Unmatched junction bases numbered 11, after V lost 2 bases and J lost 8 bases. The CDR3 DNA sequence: TGTGCCAGCAGTTACACCGAAACCGGGACAGGGGTCGGCTACACCTTC. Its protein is CASSYTETGTGVGYTF.

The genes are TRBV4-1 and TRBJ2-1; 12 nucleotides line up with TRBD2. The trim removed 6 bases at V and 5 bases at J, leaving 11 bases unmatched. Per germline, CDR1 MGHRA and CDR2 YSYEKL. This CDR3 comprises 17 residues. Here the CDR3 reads CASSQEGSSGGDNEQFF. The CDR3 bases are TGCGCCAGCAGTCAGGAGGGGTCTAGCGGGGGGGACAATGAGCAGTTCTTC.

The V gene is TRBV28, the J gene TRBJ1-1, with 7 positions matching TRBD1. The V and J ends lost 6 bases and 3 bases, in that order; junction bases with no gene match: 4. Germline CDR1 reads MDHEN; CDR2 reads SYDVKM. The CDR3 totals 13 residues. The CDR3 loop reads CASRIQGYTEAFF. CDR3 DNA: TGTGCCAGCAGAATACAGGGGTACACTGAAGCTTTCTTT.